This TCR beta chain is from a study of blood T cell repertoires in COVID-19. Study-level background: The United States, Italy and Spain provided the acute and convalescent COVID-19 samples. T cells, B-cell-depleted T cells, or PBMCs provided the cDNA or gDNA that served as material.

In the authors' methods: For nucleated cells, counts were estimated from reference gene primer amplification. The assay was immunoSEQ multiplex PCR, and TCRdb's table has in-frame clones only and misses some. Clone size and the V and J calls come from that table; the DNA yielded D and trimming. The data hold 75,000 to 80,000 clones, with around 91% observed a single time. V lost 8 bases and J 11 bases, leaving 19 bases between the germline ends. The germline CDR1 and CDR2 sequences are SNHLY and FYNNEI. There are 14 residues in the CDR3. Sequencing was performed on peripheral blood. The chain couples TRBV2 to TRBJ1-6, with D tentatively TRBD1 (5 bases). This receptor was obtained from a human donor in a cohort sampled during active COVID-19. Here the CDR3 reads CASAEGGAPPPLHF. The CDR3 coding sequence is TGTGCCAGCGCCGAGGGAGGGGCGCCCCCACCCCTCCACTTT.